Listed below are T cell receptor beta chains from one sample, sequenced in a study of T cells in Graves' hyperthyroidism and ophthalmopathy. TCRdb re-derived calls from the multiplex PCR reads in MiXCR, one entry per CDR3 protein. This sample has 450,000 to 700,000 distinct CDR3 sequences; around 45% occur once, and the top ten carry 15% to 20%. The sequenced sample was peripheral blood or thyroid tissue (not recorded which). These receptors all come from an adult woman with Graves' disease, either hyperthyroidism or ophthalmopathy (not recorded which). Each CDR3 is given with its conserved first and last residue. D genes are given only for firm matches. Expanded clones get a size class; other rows say once, few or many, or leave the size out.

clone_size j_call v_call d_call cdr3_nt cdr3_aa
- TRBJ2-7 TRBV20-1 TRBD2 TGCAGTGCTAGCATCCCAGCGGGAGTCTCATACGAGCAGTACTTC CSASIPAGVSYEQYF
many TRBJ2-5 TRBV7-9 TRBD1 TGTGCCAGCAGCGGACAGGGACAAGAGACCCAGTACTTC CASSGQGQETQYF
- TRBJ1-5 TRBV20-1 - TGCAGTGCCAGCTTTCGGGCAGGTGGCAATCAGCCCCAGCATTTT CSASFRAGGNQPQHF
many TRBJ2-7 TRBV12-3/TRBV12-4 - TGTGCCAGCAGACACGGACAGACCTACGAGCAGTACTTC CASRHGQTYEQYF
- TRBJ1-2 TRBV7-8 TRBD1 TGTGCCAGCAGCTCGGGACAGAATCAGGGTGGCTACACCTTC CASSSGQNQGGYTF
few TRBJ2-7 TRBV5-8 TRBD2 TGTGCCAGCAGTTTAGGGGCGGGAGGGTTTGGCGAGCAGTACTTC CASSLGAGGFGEQYF
once TRBJ2-5 TRBV5-1 - TGCGCCAGCAGCTTGGATAGGCGGATCCAAGAGACCCAGTACTTC CASSLDRRIQETQYF
many TRBJ1-5 TRBV10-3 - TGTGCCATCAGTGAGTGGGACTTCAAGGATCAGCCCCAGCATTTT CAISEWDFKDQPQHF
many TRBJ1-2 TRBV5-1 - TGCGCCAGCAGCTTCCGGCCATTAGGGGATACTAACTATGGCTACACCTTC CASSFRPLGDTNYGYTF
- TRBJ2-7 TRBV9 - TGTGCCAGCAGCCCCTCTGTGGGTTCCTACGAGCAGTACTTC CASSPSVGSYEQYF